Each of the 14 T cell receptor beta chains below was sequenced from the same sample in a study of cytomegalovirus exposure and HLA in healthy donors. The PCR had 60 Vbeta and 13 Jbeta primers. Only in-frame clones appear in the TCRdb table, and some are missing; sequencing was by immunoSEQ multiplex PCR. The sample holds hundreds of thousands of clones, approximately 88% seen once. Sequences were obtained from PBMCs. Every receptor here comes from a boy aged 2 to 10 in good health and CMV-seronegative.

V usage is TRBV10-3 and J usage is TRBJ2-3; maybe TRBD1 (7 bases). This CDR3 is 13 amino acids long. From germline, CDR1 is ENHRY and CDR2 SYGVKD. Trimming cost V 10 bases and J 2 bases, with 13 bases left between them. Here the CDR3 DNA reads TGTGCCACCCAGGGGGAGGCCACAGATACGCAGTATTTT. Amino acid sequence: CATQGEATDTQYF.

V usage is TRBV9 and J usage is TRBJ2-2; the D gene is possibly TRBD2 (5 bases). CDR3 length: 15 residues. The V end lost 1 base, the J end lost 1 base, and 8 bases lay between the germline ends. Germline V gene data show CDR1 as SGDLS and CDR2 as YYNGEE. The CDR3 DNA reads TGTGCCAGCAGCGTAACGGGGAAGAACACCGGGGAGCTGTTTTTT. Translated, it gives CASSVTGKNTGELFF.

The chain couples TRBV6-4 to TRBJ2-1; 14 nucleotides agree with TRBD2. The CDR3 sequence is 18 residues long. V shed 6 bases and J 3 bases; nucleotides not matched to a gene: 10. The germline V gene encodes CDR1 MRHNA and CDR2 SNTAGT. DNA for the CDR3: TGTGCCAGCAGCATCGGGACTAGCGGGGGTCAACGCTACAATGAGCAGTTCTTC. Translated: CASSIGTSGGQRYNEQFF.

The chain couples TRBV5-5 to TRBJ2-1; 10 bases are shared with TRBD2. V gave up 0 bases and J gave up 7 bases; unmatched junction bases: 1. CDR1 and CDR2 from the germline V gene are SGHKS and YYEKEE (reference sequence). The CDR3 extends over 14 amino acids. CDR3 in amino acids: CASSLGLAGNEQFF. CDR3 in DNA: TGTGCCAGCAGCTTGGGACTAGCGGGTAATGAGCAGTTCTTC.

The chain combines TRBV5-6 with TRBJ2-5; D not resolved. V lost 4 bases and J lost 6, with 16 bases in between. Germline CDR1 and CDR2: SGHDT and YYEEEE. This CDR3 has 14 residues. The CDR3 region is CASSLTDGRKTQYF. CDR3 DNA sequence: TGTGCCAGCAGCCTAACAGACGGTCGAAAGACCCAGTACTTC.

V gene TRBV6-5 combines with J gene TRBJ1-2; TRBD1 aligns across 8 bases. The germline V gene has CDR1 MNHEY and CDR2 SVGAGI. The junction had 3 bases not matched to a gene; V was cut back by 7 bases and J by 2 bases. There are 13 residues in the CDR3. The DNA of the CDR3 is TGTGCCAGCACAAGGACAGGGAACTATGGCTACACCTTC. Translated: CASTRTGNYGYTF.

Details on this clone: Other DNA sequences from this sample encode an identical CDR3 as well. This sequence joins TRBV6-1 and TRBJ1-1; D is possibly TRBD1 (5 bases). Germline V gene lookup returns CDR1 MNHNS and CDR2 SASEGT. The CDR3 is made up of 14 amino acids. Trimming took 3 bases from V and 0 from J, leaving 8 bases between them. The CDR3 region is CASSERGMNTEAFF. The CDR3 region has the DNA TGTGCCAGCAGTGAGCGGGGCATGAACACTGAAGCTTTCTTT.

The rearrangement uses TRBV13 and TRBJ1-3, with TRBD1 matching 8 bases. The CDR3 sequence is 17 residues long. Trimming removed 4 bases from V and 0 bases from J; junction bases left unmatched: 8. Germline V gene lookup returns CDR1 PRHDT and CDR2 FYEKMQ (reference sequence). The CDR3 sequence: CASSSKLTGGSGNTIYF. DNA of the CDR3: TGTGCCAGCAGCTCGAAATTAACAGGGGGCTCTGGAAACACCATATATTTT.

This clone was detected only once. The chain carries TRBV5-6 and TRBJ2-7; 7 nucleotides match TRBD1. The CDR3 has 14 residues. Germline CDR1 is SGHDT and CDR2 is YYEEEE. The V and J ends lost 2 bases and 0 bases, in that order; junction bases with no gene match: 2. CDR3 sequence: CASSFGQDSYEQYF. The DNA of the CDR3 is TGTGCCAGCAGCTTCGGACAGGACTCCTACGAGCAGTACTTC. The whole variable domain, filled in from reference TRBV5-6 and TRBJ2-7, reads DAGVTQSPTHLIKTRGQQVTLRCSPKSGHDTVSWYQQALGQGPQFIFQYYEEEERQRGNFPDRFSGHQFPNYSSELNVNALLLGDSALYLCASSFGQDSYEQYFGPGTRLTVT.

V is TRBV5-4 and J is TRBJ1-4; D is perhaps TRBD1 (6 bases). This CDR3 is built from 16 residues. V was cut by 4 bases and J by 3 bases, with 16 bases left in between. The germline CDR1 and CDR2 sequences are SGHNT and YYREEE (reference sequence). This CDR3 is CASSTSTGQSNEKLFF. The CDR3 DNA sequence: TGTGCCAGCAGCACATCGACAGGTCAATCTAATGAAAAACTGTTTTTT.

This clone has just a few counts. The V gene is TRBV6-6, the J gene TRBJ2-7, with 7 bases aligning to TRBD2. The V segment lost 2 bases and the J segment 6 bases; nucleotides outside the gene matches: 7. The CDR3 loop spans 14 amino acids. Germline loops: CDR1 MNHNY, CDR2 SVGAGI (reference sequence). CDR3 coding DNA: TGTGCCAGCAGTTACGGGGAGCGGGACGGCGAGCAGTACTTC. Protein product: CASSYGERDGEQYF.

The genes are TRBV9 and TRBJ2-1; 10 bases match TRBD1. With 0 bases clipped from V and 4 bases from J, the junction kept 10 bases outside the gene matches. This CDR3 contains 18 residues. Germline V CDR1 and CDR2: SGDLS, YYNGEE. The CDR3 nucleotides read TGTGCCAGCAGCGTAGCTCAGGGTGGACAGGGGGTATACAATGAGCAGTTCTTC. Its translation is CASSVAQGGQGVYNEQFF. Using reference TRBV9 and TRBJ2-1 for the parts outside the CDR3, the full variable domain is DSGVTQTPKHLITATGQRVTLRCSPRSGDLSVYWYQQSLDQGLQFLIQYYNGEERAKGNILERFSAQQFPDLHSELNLSSLELGDSALYFCASSVAQGGQGVYNEQFFGPGTRLTVL.

The chain recombines TRBV7-2 with TRBJ2-7; tentatively, D is TRBD2 (6 bases). The CDR3 runs 16 residues. Trimming removed 1 base from V and 8 bases from J, with 21 bases in between. Germline V gene sequence: CDR1 SGHTA, CDR2 FQGNSA. CDR3 sequence (DNA): TGTGCCAGCAGCTTAGAAGTTAGTTTTGGCGGGATCAAGCAGTACTTC. Residues: CASSLEVSFGGIKQYF. The whole variable domain, remainder taken from reference TRBV7-2 and TRBJ2-7, is GAGVSQSPSNKVTEKGKDVELRCDPISGHTALYWYRQSLGQGLEFLIYFQGNSAPDKSGLPSDRFSAERTGGSVSTLTIQRTQQEDSAVYLCASSLEVSFGGIKQYFGPGTRLTVT.

V and J are TRBV4-2 and TRBJ2-3, with unresolved D. The CDR3 extends over 13 amino acids. The germline V gene has CDR1 LGHNA and CDR2 YNFKEQ. V lost 1 base to trimming and J lost 5 bases, with 7 bases between them. CDR3 in amino acids: CASSQGGKDTQYF. CDR3 DNA: TGTGCCAGCAGCCAAGGCGGTAAAGATACGCAGTATTTT.